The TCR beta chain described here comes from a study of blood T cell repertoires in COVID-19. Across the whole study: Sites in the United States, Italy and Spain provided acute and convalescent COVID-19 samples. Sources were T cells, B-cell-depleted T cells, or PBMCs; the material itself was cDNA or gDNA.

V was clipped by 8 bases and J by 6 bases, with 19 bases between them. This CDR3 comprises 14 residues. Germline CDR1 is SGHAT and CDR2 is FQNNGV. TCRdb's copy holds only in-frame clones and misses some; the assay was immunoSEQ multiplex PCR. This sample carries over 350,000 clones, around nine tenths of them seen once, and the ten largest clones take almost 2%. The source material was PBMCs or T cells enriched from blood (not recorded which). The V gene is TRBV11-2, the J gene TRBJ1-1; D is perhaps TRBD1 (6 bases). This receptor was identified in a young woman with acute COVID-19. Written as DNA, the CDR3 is TGTGCCAGCGGTCAGTTGGGCAGGGGAGCTGAAGCTTTCTTT. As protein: CASGQLGRGAEAFF. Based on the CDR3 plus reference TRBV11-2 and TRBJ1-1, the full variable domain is EAGVAQSPRYKIIEKRQSVAFWCNPISGHATLYWYQQILGQGPKLLIQFQNNGVVDDSQLPKDRFSAERLKGVDSTLKIQPAKLEDSAVYLCASGQLGRGAEAFFGQGTRLTVV.